This T cell receptor (beta chain) is drawn from a study of T cells in Graves' hyperthyroidism and ophthalmopathy. Researchers amplified the TCR beta CDR3 regions from RNA transcripts. A first-round RT-PCR of the TCR CDR3 used the HTBI primer set. Each CDR3 protein gets one entry after TCRdb re-called the multiplex PCR reads with MiXCR. The sample yields 300,000 to 450,000 distinct CDR3 sequences, roughly 13% seen once. The germline CDR1 and CDR2 sequences are LNHDA and SQIVND (reference sequence). This CDR3 contains 13 residues. The V end lost 5 bases, the J end lost 2 bases, and 9 bases lay between the germline ends.

Sequencing was performed on blood. The TCR originated in a woman aged 18-35 years with Graves' hyperthyroidism. This chain connects TRBV19 to TRBJ1-2; D not certain. The CDR3 loop reads CASSFQTNYGYTF. The DNA of the CDR3 is TGTGCCAGTAGTTTCCAAACAAACTATGGCTACACCTTC.